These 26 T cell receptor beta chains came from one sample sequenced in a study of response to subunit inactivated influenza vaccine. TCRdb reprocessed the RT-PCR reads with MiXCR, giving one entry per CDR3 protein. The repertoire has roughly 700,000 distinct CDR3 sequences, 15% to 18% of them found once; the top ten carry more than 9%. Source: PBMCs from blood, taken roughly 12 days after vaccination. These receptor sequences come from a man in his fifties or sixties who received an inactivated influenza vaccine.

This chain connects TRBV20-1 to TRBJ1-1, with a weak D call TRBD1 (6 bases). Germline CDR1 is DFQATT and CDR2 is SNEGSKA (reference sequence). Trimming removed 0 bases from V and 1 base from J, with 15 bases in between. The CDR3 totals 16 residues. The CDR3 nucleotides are TGCAGTGCTAGAGATTTCAGGGGTTGGGAGAACACTGAAGCTTTCTTT. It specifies CSARDFRGWENTEAFF.

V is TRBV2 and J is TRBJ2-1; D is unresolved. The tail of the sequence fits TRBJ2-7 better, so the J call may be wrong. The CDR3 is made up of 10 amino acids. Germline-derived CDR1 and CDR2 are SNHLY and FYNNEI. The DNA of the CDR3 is TGTGCCAGCCAAGACAATGAGCAGTACTTC. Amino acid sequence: CASQDNEQYF.

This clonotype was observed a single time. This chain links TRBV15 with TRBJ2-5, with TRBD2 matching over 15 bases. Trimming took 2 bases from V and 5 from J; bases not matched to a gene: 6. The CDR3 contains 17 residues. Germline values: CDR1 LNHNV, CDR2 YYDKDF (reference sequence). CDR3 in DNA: TGTGCCACCAGCAGACTTACCGGGACTAGCGGGAGGGAGACCCAGTACTTC. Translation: CATSRLTGTSGRETQYF.

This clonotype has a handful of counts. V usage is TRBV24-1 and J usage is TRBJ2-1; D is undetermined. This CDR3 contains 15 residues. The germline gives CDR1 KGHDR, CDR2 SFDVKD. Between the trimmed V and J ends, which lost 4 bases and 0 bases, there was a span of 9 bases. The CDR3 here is CATSESFSSYNEQFF. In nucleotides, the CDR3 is TGTGCCACCAGTGAATCCTTTAGCTCCTACAATGAGCAGTTCTTC.

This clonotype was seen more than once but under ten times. The CDR3 reads CASSQPGTYEQYF. As DNA, the CDR3 is TGTGCCAGCAGCCAACCGGGAACCTACGAGCAGTACTTC. The chain uses TRBV4-2 and TRBJ2-7, with a tentative D call TRBD2 (5 bases). Trimming cost V 2 bases and J 2 bases, with 7 bases left between them. CDR3 length equals 13 residues. Germline V lookup: CDR1 LGHNA, CDR2 YNFKEQ.

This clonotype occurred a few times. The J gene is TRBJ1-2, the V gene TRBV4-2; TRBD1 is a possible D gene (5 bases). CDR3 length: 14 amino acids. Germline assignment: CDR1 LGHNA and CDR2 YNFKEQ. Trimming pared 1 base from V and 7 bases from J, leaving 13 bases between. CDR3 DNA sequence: TGTGCCAGCAGCCAAGCAGGCCAGGGTGGTGGCTACACCTTC. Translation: CASSQAGQGGGYTF.

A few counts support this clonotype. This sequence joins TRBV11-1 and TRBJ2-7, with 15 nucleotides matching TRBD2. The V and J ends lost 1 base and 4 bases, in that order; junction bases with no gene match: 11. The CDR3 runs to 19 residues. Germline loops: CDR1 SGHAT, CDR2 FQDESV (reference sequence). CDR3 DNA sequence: TGTGCCAGCAGCTTAGGATCTGTATGGGGGACTAGCGGGAGGTACGAGCAGTACTTC. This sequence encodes CASSLGSVWGTSGRYEQYF.

CDR3 nucleotides: TGTGCCAGCTCACCACGAAGCGGGGCGGCCTACAATGAGCAGTTCTTC. Translated: CASSPRSGAAYNEQFF. The rearrangement uses TRBV18 and TRBJ2-1, with 7 bases fitting TRBD2. The CDR3 is 16 amino acids. Germline V gene sequence: CDR1 KGHSH, CDR2 LQKENI. V shed 1 base and J 2 bases; nucleotides not matched to a gene: 5.

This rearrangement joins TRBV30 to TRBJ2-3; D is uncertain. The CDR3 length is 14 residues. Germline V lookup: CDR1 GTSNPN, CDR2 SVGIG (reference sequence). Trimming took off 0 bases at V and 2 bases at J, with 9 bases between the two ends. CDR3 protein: CAWSVSWDTDTQYF. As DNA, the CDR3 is TGTGCCTGGAGTGTCTCGTGGGACACAGATACGCAGTATTTT.

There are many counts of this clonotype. CDR3 amino acids: CASSFRVSGANVLTF. In nucleotides, the CDR3 is TGCGCCAGCAGCTTTCGAGTCTCTGGGGCCAACGTCCTGACTTTC. The chain links TRBV5-1 to TRBJ2-6; D call uncertain. Germline CDR1 SGHRS, CDR2 YFSETQ. CDR3 size: 15 residues. Trimming left V 2 bases short and J 0 bases short, with 6 bases between.

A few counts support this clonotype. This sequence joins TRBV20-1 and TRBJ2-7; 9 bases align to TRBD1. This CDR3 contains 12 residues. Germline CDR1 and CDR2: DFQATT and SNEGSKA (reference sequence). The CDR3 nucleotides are TGCAGCGTCACAGGGGGCCGGTACGAGCAGTACTTC. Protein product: CSVTGGRYEQYF.

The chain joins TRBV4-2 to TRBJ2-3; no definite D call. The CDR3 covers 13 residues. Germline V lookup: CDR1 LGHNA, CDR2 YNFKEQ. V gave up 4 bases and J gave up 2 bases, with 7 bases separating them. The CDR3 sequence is CASSPVPTDTQYF. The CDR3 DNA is TGTGCCAGCAGCCCCGTCCCCACAGATACGCAGTATTTT.

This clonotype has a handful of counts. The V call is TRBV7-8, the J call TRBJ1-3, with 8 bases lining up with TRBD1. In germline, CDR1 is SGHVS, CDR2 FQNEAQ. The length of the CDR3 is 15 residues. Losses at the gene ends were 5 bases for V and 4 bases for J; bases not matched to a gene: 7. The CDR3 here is CASSQRTGRGNTIYF. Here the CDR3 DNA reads TGTGCCAGCAGCCAACGGACAGGGAGAGGAAACACCATATATTTT.

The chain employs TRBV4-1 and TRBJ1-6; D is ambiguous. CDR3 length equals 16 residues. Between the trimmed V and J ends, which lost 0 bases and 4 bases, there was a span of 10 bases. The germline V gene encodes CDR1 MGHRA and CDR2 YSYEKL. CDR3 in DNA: TGCGCCAGCAGCCAAGATCCGGACTCATATAATTCACCCCTCCACTTT. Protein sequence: CASSQDPDSYNSPLHF.

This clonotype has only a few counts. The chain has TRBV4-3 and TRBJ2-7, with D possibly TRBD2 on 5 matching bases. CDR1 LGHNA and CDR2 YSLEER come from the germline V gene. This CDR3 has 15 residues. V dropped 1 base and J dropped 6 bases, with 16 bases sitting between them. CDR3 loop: CASSQGQRRVGEQYF. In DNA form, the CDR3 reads TGCGCCAGCAGCCAAGGGCAGCGGCGGGTCGGCGAGCAGTACTTC.

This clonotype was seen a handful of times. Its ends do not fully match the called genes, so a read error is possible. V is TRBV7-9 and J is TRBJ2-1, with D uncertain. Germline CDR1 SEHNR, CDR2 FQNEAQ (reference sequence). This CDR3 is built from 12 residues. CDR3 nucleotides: TGTGCCAGCAGCTTAGAGGACGAAATCCAGATCTTC. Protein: CASSLEDEIQIF. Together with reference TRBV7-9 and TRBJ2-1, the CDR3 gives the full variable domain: DTGVSQNPRHKITKRGQNVTFRCDPISEHNRLYWYRQTLGQGPEFLTYFQNEAQLEKSRLLSDRFSAERPKGSFSTLEIQRTEQGDSAMYLCASSLEDEIQIFGPGTRLTVL.

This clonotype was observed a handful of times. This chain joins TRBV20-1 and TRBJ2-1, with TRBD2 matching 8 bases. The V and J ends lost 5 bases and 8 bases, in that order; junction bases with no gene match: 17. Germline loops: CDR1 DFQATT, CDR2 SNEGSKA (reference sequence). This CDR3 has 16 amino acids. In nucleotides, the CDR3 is TGCAGTGCTCAAAGAAAGGGGACTAGATCGGGGTATGAGCAGTTCTTC. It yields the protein CSAQRKGTRSGYEQFF.

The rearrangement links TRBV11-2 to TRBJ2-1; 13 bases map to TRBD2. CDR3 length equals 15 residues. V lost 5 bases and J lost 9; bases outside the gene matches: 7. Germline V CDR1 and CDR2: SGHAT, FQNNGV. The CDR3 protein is CASSLGLAGDFEQFF. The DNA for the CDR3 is TGTGCCAGCAGCCTAGGACTAGCGGGGGACTTTGAGCAGTTCTTC. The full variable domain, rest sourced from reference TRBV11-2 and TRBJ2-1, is EAGVAQSPRYKIIEKRQSVAFWCNPISGHATLYWYQQILGQGPKLLIQFQNNGVVDDSQLPKDRFSAERLKGVDSTLKIQPAKLEDSAVYLCASSLGLAGDFEQFFGPGTRLTVL.

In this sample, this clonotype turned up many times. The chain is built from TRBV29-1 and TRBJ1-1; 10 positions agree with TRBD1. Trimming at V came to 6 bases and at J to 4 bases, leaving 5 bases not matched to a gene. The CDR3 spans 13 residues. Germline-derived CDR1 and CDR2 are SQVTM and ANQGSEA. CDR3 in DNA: TGCAGCGTCCGGACAGGGGGTATCACTGAAGCTTTCTTT. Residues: CSVRTGGITEAFF.

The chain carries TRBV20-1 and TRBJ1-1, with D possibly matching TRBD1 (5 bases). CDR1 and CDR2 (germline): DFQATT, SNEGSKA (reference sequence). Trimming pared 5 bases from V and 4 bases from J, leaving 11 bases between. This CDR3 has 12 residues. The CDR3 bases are TGCAGTGCTTTGATACAGGTCACTGAAGCTTTCTTT. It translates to CSALIQVTEAFF.

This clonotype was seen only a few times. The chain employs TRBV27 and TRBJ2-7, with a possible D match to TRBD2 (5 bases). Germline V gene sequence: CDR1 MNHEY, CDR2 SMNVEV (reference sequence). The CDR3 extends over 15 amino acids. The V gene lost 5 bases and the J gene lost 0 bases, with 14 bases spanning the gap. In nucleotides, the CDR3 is TGTGCCAGCAGTCCCCATTTGGGGAGCTCCTACGAGCAGTACTTC. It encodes CASSPHLGSSYEQYF.

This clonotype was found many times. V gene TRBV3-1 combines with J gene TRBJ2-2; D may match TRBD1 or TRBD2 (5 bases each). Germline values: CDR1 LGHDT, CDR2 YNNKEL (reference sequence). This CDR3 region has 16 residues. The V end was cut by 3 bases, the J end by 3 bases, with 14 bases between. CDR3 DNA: TGTGCCAGCAGCCAGACACCTGGGGGACACACCGGGGAGCTGTTTTTT. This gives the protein CASSQTPGGHTGELFF.

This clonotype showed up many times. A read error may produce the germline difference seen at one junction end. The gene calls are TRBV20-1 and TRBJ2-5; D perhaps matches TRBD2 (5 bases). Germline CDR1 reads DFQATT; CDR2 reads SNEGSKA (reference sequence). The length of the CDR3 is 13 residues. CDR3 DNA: TGCAGTGTTAGACGGAGGACTCTGGAGACCCAGTACTTC. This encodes CSVRRRTLETQYF.

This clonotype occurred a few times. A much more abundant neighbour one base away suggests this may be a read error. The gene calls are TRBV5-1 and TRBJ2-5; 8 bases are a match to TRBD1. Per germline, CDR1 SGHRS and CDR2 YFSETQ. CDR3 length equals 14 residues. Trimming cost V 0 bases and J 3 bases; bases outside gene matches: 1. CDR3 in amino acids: CASSLGGQEETQYF. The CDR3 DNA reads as TGCGCCAGCAGCTTGGGGGGACAGGAAGAGACCCAGTACTTC.

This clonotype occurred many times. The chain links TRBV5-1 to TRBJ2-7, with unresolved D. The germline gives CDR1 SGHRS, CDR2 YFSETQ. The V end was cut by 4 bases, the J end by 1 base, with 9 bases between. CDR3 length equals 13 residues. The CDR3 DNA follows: TGCGCCAGCAGCGACCCGCCTTCCTACGAGCAGTACTTC. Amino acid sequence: CASSDPPSYEQYF.

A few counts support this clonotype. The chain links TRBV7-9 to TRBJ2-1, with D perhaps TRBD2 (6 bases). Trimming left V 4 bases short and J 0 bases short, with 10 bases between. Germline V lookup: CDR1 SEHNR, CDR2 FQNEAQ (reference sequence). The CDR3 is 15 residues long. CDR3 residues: CASSSGLYSYNEQFF. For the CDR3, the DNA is TGTGCCAGCAGCTCGGGACTTTACTCCTACAATGAGCAGTTCTTC.